The 7 T cell receptor beta chains given below trace back to one sample, sequenced in a study of cytomegalovirus exposure and HLA in healthy donors. The study ran its PCR with 60 Vbeta and 13 Jbeta primers. Method: immunoSEQ multiplex PCR; TCRdb's copy keeps in-frame clones and lacks some. Among approximately 130,000 clones listed, around 80% were seen once. The source material was PBMCs. All receptors come from a man aged 25-40 years in good health and CMV-seronegative.

Only a few counts were recorded for this clone. The chain combines TRBV7-2 with TRBJ2-5; 9 nucleotides line up with TRBD1. The CDR3 totals 14 residues. V trimming: 4 bases; J trimming: 6 bases; junction bases outside the gene matches: 6. Germline V gene sequence: CDR1 SGHTA, CDR2 FQGNSA. The CDR3 coding sequence is TGTGCCAGCAGCTATCAACAGGGGGCAAAGACCCAGTACTTC. Translating it yields CASSYQQGAKTQYF.

V and J are TRBV11-3 and TRBJ2-5, with a weak D call TRBD2 (6 bases). The V gene's germline CDR1 is SGHNT and CDR2 YENEEA. The CDR3 is 15 amino acids. The germline V and J ends were trimmed by 4 bases and 2 bases, with 14 bases remaining between them. In nucleotides, the CDR3 is TGTGCCAGCAGCTCTAATGGGCGGGGACAAGAGACCCAGTACTTC. Translated, it gives CASSSNGRGQETQYF.

This chain uses TRBV7-2 with TRBJ1-5, with D possibly TRBD1 on 5 matching bases. The CDR3 is made up of 19 amino acids. Trimming pared 5 bases from V and 6 bases from J, leaving 29 bases between. Germline CDR1 and CDR2: SGHTA and FQGNSA. The CDR3 spells CASSLPFWQGSGPGQPQHF. The DNA for the CDR3 is TGTGCCAGCAGCCTCCCTTTCTGGCAGGGAAGTGGGCCCGGTCAGCCCCAGCATTTT.

The chain is built from TRBV7-2 and TRBJ2-3, with D perhaps TRBD1 (5 bases). This CDR3 spans 14 amino acids. Trimming left V 6 bases short and J 2 bases short, with 12 bases between. Germline lookup yields CDR1 SGHTA and CDR2 FQGNSA. CDR3 DNA sequence: TGTGCCAGCAGGGTTGGTGGGGCCACAGATACGCAGTATTTT. Translation gives CASRVGGATDTQYF.

V is TRBV19 and J is TRBJ1-2; D is uncertain. This CDR3 has 13 amino acids. Germline CDR1 and CDR2: LNHDA and SQIVND (reference sequence). V was shortened by 3 bases and J by 5 bases, with 10 bases between the two germline ends. CDR3 in amino acids: CASSINLEYGYTF. CDR3 bases: TGTGCCAGTAGTATCAATCTAGAATATGGCTACACCTTC.

The chain joins TRBV6-4 to TRBJ2-3, with no clear D. The V end was cut by 5 bases, the J end by 1 base, with 13 bases between. The CDR3 covers 15 residues. Germline loops: CDR1 MRHNA, CDR2 SNTAGT. The CDR3 DNA sequence: TGTGCCAGCAGTAGGAGCACCCACCGCACAGATACGCAGTATTTT. This translates into CASSRSTHRTDTQYF.

V and J are TRBV5-1 and TRBJ1-4, with no clear D. The V end was cut by 0 bases, the J end by 4 bases, with 4 bases between. Germline-derived CDR1 and CDR2 are SGHRS and YFSETQ. This CDR3 comprises 13 residues. The chain's CDR3 is CASSLDGNEKLFF. The CDR3 nucleotides are TGCGCCAGCAGCTTGGACGGTAATGAAAAACTGTTTTTT. Full variable domain (remainder filled in from reference TRBV5-1 and TRBJ1-4): KAGVTQTPRYLIKTRGQQVTLSCSPISGHRSVSWYQQTPGQGLQFLFEYFSETQRNKGNFPGRFSGRQFSNSRSEMNVSTLELGDSALYLCASSLDGNEKLFFGSGTQLSVL.